The text below deals with one TCR beta chain. Its antigen remains unknown. The CDR3 consists of 14 residues. V shed 0 bases and J shed 0 bases, with 6 bases lying between them. CDR1 is SGHVS and CDR2 is FNYEAQ in the germline V gene. TCRdb itself ran the reads through MiXCR, one entry per CDR3 protein. Of some 940,000 distinct CDR3 sequences listed, approximately 31% were seen once; the top ten hold 13%. The data originate from a study of T cell repertoires in cytomegalovirus infection. As for the study in general: Public TCR beta signatures indicated both CMV infection and matching HLA type.

The V gene is TRBV7-6, the J gene TRBJ2-7; no reliable D call. Sequencing was performed on cultured CD8+ T cells from PBMCs, taken from culture after CMV antigen stimulation. The TCR was taken from a human donor in good health (CMV status not recorded). Some clones in this sample may be carry-over from other donors' samples. DNA for the CDR3: TGTGCCAGCAGCTTAGCGAGTGGCTCCTACGAGCAGTACGTC. This gives the protein CASSLASGSYEQYV.